The clone carrying this T cell receptor (beta chain) was observed many times. Trimming took 2 bases from V and 10 from J; bases not matched to a gene: 4. CDR1 MNHEY and CDR2 SVGEGT come from the germline V gene. The CDR3 has 12 amino acids. The time point denotes: persistent/refractory GD, antithyroid drugs over 5 years with positive TRAb. The TCR library used RNA extracted from PBMCs. This entry is derived from a study of regulatory T cells in long-lasting Graves disease. Through Arm-PCR of CDR3 regions and iRepertoire HTBI primers, TCR beta libraries were built. TCRdb itself ran the multiplex PCR reads through MiXCR, one entry per CDR3 protein. The sample comprises 400,000 to 500,000 distinct CDR3 sequences, about a fifth of which are singletons, and over 6% rests with the top ten.

The sample here was peripheral blood mononuclear cells (PBMCs), taken when the disease was refractory, from a patient treated with antithyroid drugs. The TCR sequence derives from a female donor with Graves disease. This chain uses TRBV6-2 or TRBV6-3 with TRBJ2-7; 8 bases are a match to TRBD1. Here the CDR3 reads CASSYGQGAQYF. CDR3 nucleotide sequence: TGTGCCAGCAGTTACGGGCAGGGGGCTCAGTACTTC.